Below, 12 T cell receptor beta chains from the same sample are listed, as sequenced in a study of STAT3 mutations in large granular lymphocyte leukemia. Method: immunoSEQ multiplex PCR; TCRdb's copy keeps in-frame clones and lacks some. The sample has about 19,000 clones, about 90% seen once. These receptors are not linked to any known antigen. Study findings and constraints: At least one immunodominant TCR beta clonotype appeared in every T-cell large granular lymphocyte leukemia patient.

The sample comprised peripheral blood mononuclear cells. These receptors all come from a man in his sixties with T-cell large granular lymphocyte leukemia. Some clones in this sample may be carry-over from other donors' samples.

The chain employs TRBV6-1 and TRBJ2-3; no clear D. CDR3 length: 12 amino acids. V was cut by 7 bases and J by 6 bases, with 11 bases left in between. Germline V gives CDR1 MNHNS, CDR2 SASEGT. CDR3 amino acids: CASTWGGDTQYF. The CDR3 nucleotides read TGTGCCAGCACCTGGGGTGGGGATACGCAGTATTTT.

The V gene is TRBV5-1, the J gene TRBJ2-1, with 14 bases lining up with TRBD2. The CDR3 extends over 16 amino acids. The trim removed 0 bases at V and 10 bases at J, leaving 6 bases unmatched. Germline CDR1 reads SGHRS; CDR2 reads YFSETQ. The CDR3 spells CASSLAGTSGSGEQFF. The DNA for the CDR3 is TGCGCCAGCAGCTTGGCAGGGACTAGCGGGAGTGGGGAGCAGTTCTTC.

This clone was observed a single time. V usage is TRBV5-1 and J usage is TRBJ2-7; D may be TRBD1 or TRBD2 (5 bases each). The CDR3 spans 15 residues. V shed 0 bases and J shed 1 base, with 11 bases lying between them. Germline lookup yields CDR1 SGHRS and CDR2 YFSETQ. In nucleotides, the CDR3 is TGCGCCAGCAGCTTGGGGGGGACCCAGTCCTACGAGCAGTACTTC. Residues: CASSLGGTQSYEQYF.

V is TRBV5-1 and J is TRBJ2-1; 14 nucleotides match TRBD2. J lost 8 bases, V lost 3 bases, and 4 bases had no gene match. Germline V gene lookup returns CDR1 SGHRS and CDR2 YFSETQ. This CDR3 region has 15 residues. The CDR3 loop reads CASSSGTSGSDEQFF. CDR3 in DNA: TGCGCCAGCAGCTCCGGGACTAGCGGGAGTGATGAGCAGTTCTTC.

The J gene is TRBJ2-1, the V gene TRBV19, with a tentative D call TRBD2 (5 bases). The CDR3 has 16 amino acids. V was cut by 2 bases and J by 0 bases, with 11 bases left in between. From germline, CDR1 is LNHDA and CDR2 SQIVND (reference sequence). The CDR3 bases are TGTGCCAGTAGTATACGGAGGTGGCCCTCCTACAATGAGCAGTTCTTC. Protein sequence: CASSIRRWPSYNEQFF. The full variable domain, with the rest looked up from reference TRBV19 and TRBJ2-1, is DGGITQSPKYLFRKEGQNVTLSCEQNLNHDAMYWYRQDPGQGLRLIYYSQIVNDFQKGDIAEGYSVSREKKESFPLTVTSAQKNPTAFYLCASSIRRWPSYNEQFFGPGTRLTVL.

The V and J genes are TRBV27 and TRBJ2-3, with D hard to call. Germline V gene data show CDR1 as MNHEY and CDR2 as SMNVEV (reference sequence). This CDR3 comprises 11 residues. Trimming took 6 bases from V and 5 from J, leaving 6 bases between them. Written as DNA, the CDR3 is TGTGCCAGCAGGGGCGGAGATACGCAGTATTTT. It encodes CASRGGDTQYF.

The chain has TRBV18 and TRBJ1-1; weak D call: TRBD1 (6 bases). The CDR3 has 16 amino acids. Germline CDR1 and CDR2: KGHSH and LQKENI. V was shortened by 1 base and J by 6 bases, with 18 bases between the two germline ends. CDR3 nucleotides: TGTGCCAGCTCACCACTCGAGGGGGGGGAGTTTGCTGAAGCTTTCTTT. Encoded protein: CASSPLEGGEFAEAFF.

The V gene is TRBV2, the J gene TRBJ2-6, with D maybe TRBD1 (5 bases). The germline V gene has CDR1 SNHLY and CDR2 FYNNEI. This CDR3 is built from 17 residues. The ends were cut back, 2 bases at V and 2 bases at J, with 13 bases in the middle. Written as DNA, the CDR3 is TGTGCCAGCAGTGAACAGGGCGCTTCAACTGGGGCCAACGTCCTGACTTTC. Translation: CASSEQGASTGANVLTF.

The chain links TRBV5-4 to TRBJ2-2; 14 bases match TRBD2. In germline, CDR1 is SGHNT, CDR2 YYREEE (reference sequence). The CDR3 is 19 amino acids. The V segment lost 0 bases and the J segment 1 base; nucleotides outside the gene matches: 5. CDR3 DNA: TGTGCCAGCAGCTTGGGGGGGACTAGCGGGAGTTTGAACACCGGGGAGCTGTTTTTT. This encodes CASSLGGTSGSLNTGELFF.

J is TRBJ1-5 and V is TRBV5-4; no reliable D call. The CDR3 loop spans 16 amino acids. The V gene lost 0 bases and the J gene lost 1 base, with 11 bases spanning the gap. Germline CDR1 is SGHNT and CDR2 is YYREEE (reference sequence). The CDR3 spells CASSLDGARSNQPQHF. DNA of the CDR3: TGTGCCAGCAGCTTGGATGGCGCGCGGAGCAATCAGCCCCAGCATTTT.

The rearrangement joins TRBV5-1 to TRBJ1-4; TRBD1 agrees at 8 bases. J gave up 8 bases and V 4 bases, and 10 bases lay outside the gene matches. This CDR3 has 15 amino acids. The germline CDR1 and CDR2 sequences are SGHRS and YFSETQ. The CDR3 protein is CASSPNTGGGEKLFF. CDR3 bases: TGCGCCAGCAGCCCCAACACAGGGGGAGGCGAAAAACTGTTTTTT.

This sequence joins TRBV28 and TRBJ2-2; 7 nucleotides agree with TRBD1. The CDR3 is made up of 15 amino acids. CDR1 is MDHEN, CDR2 SYDVKM, per germline. With 7 bases clipped from V and 0 bases from J, the junction kept 5 bases outside the gene matches. The CDR3 DNA is TGTGCCAGCAATAGGGGGACAGCGAACACCGGGGAGCTGTTTTTT. Its protein is CASNRGTANTGELFF.